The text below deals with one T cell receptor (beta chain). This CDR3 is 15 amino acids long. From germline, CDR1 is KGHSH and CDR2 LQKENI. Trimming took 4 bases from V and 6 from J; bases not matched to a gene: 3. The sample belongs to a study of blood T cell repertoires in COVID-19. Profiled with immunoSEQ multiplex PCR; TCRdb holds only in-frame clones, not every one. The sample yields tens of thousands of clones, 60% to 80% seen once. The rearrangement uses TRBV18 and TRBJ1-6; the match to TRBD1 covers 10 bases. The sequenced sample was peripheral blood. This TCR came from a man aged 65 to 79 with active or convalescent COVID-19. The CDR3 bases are TGTGCCAGCTCACGGGACAGGGGAGGTAATTCACCCCTCCACTTT. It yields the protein CASSRDRGGNSPLHF.